The 6 T cell receptor beta chains listed next were all sequenced from one sample in a study of OX40 agonist ivuxolimab in advanced cancers. Clones were read by immunoSEQ multiplex PCR, and TCRdb kept only the in-frame ones, dropping some. The table shows approximately 61,000 clones, with over 75% occurring only once. Sequences were derived from CD4+ or CD8+ T cells sorted from blood, sampled in a trial of the OX40 agonist ivuxolimab. All receptors derive from an adult with an advanced solid tumor such as melanoma, head and neck, liver or kidney cancer.

The chain carries TRBV6-5 and TRBJ1-2, with unresolved D. Between the trimmed V and J ends, which lost 2 bases and 4 bases, there was a span of 14 bases. Germline-derived CDR1 and CDR2 are MNHEY and SVGAGI. The CDR3 is 15 residues long. The chain's CDR3 is CASSYTKRSTYGYTF. CDR3 coding DNA: TGTGCCAGCAGTTACACAAAACGGAGTACCTATGGCTACACCTTC.

The rearrangement uses TRBV15 and TRBJ1-4; no firm D call. CDR1 LNHNV and CDR2 YYDKDF come from the germline V gene (reference sequence). There are 15 residues in the CDR3. Deletions cut 5 bases from V and 4 bases from J, with 14 bases between. The CDR3 spells CATSPEGTGNEKLFF. CDR3 DNA: TGTGCCACCAGCCCTGAGGGAACTGGTAATGAAAAACTGTTTTTT.

The CDR3 nucleotides read TGTGCCAGTAGCAACCAGGGGGCCAACGTCCTGACTTTC. Its protein product is CASSNQGANVLTF. The chain has TRBV19 and TRBJ2-6, with no clear D. Germline assignment: CDR1 LNHDA and CDR2 SQIVND (reference sequence). Trimming cost V 6 bases and J 4 bases, with 7 bases left between them. The CDR3 is 13 amino acids.

V is TRBV19 and J is TRBJ1-4, with D unresolved. This CDR3 region has 14 residues. CDR1 LNHDA and CDR2 SQIVND come from the germline V gene (reference sequence). Trimming removed 5 bases from V and 4 bases from J, with 11 bases in between. CDR3 coding DNA: TGTGCCAGTAGTCAGAGCATGAGTAATGAAAAACTGTTTTTT. It translates to CASSQSMSNEKLFF.

The rearrangement links TRBV7-9 to TRBJ2-7; 9 bases fit TRBD1. The junction had 7 bases not matched to a gene; V was cut back by 5 bases and J by 5 bases. The CDR3 covers 14 residues. The germline V gene has CDR1 SEHNR and CDR2 FQNEAQ (reference sequence). CDR3 bases: TGTGCCAGCAGCCGCGGGACAGGGATTGACGAGCAGTACTTC. Protein sequence: CASSRGTGIDEQYF. Full variable domain (rest looked up from reference TRBV7-9 and TRBJ2-7): DTGVSQNPRHKITKRGQNVTFRCDPISEHNRLYWYRQTLGQGPEFLTYFQNEAQLEKSRLLSDRFSAERPKGSFSTLEIQRTEQGDSAMYLCASSRGTGIDEQYFGPGTRLTVT.

The chain employs TRBV28 and TRBJ1-1, with a possible D match to TRBD1 (6 bases). The CDR3 consists of 12 residues. Germline loops: CDR1 MDHEN, CDR2 SYDVKM. V shed 5 bases and J shed 3 bases, with 7 bases lying between them. CDR3 DNA sequence: TGTGCCAGCAGTAACAGGGACACTGAAGCTTTCTTT. This codes for CASSNRDTEAFF.